This T cell receptor beta chain was sequenced in a study of primary melanoma T cells and metastatic recurrence (dated by TCRdb to the early 2020s). Broadly, across the study: The cohort consisted of 150 to 200 primary melanomas of stage T2 to T4, each more than 1 mm thick. Whether T-cell fraction and T-cell repertoire clonality in primary melanoma tumors predicted patient outcome was tested in the study. Progression-free survival was the clinical outcome compared against the T-cell fraction measured by TCR beta sequencing. The sequencing-derived T-cell fraction was compared with histopathological grading of tumor-infiltrating lymphocytes. Here is what the overall study found, with its caveats: The authors presented an effective T-cell-mediated antitumor response in primary melanoma only as a suggestion and not as a demonstrated mechanism. Compared with adding any other histopathological variable to tumor thickness, adding T-cell fraction reportedly produced a bigger improvement in progression-free survival prediction. Regardless of nodal disease, mitotic rate or ulceration status, a T-cell fraction above 20% appeared to be protective. Progression-free survival was reportedly predicted by the tumor T-cell fraction independently of age, mitotic rate, ulceration and thickness.

Libraries came from the immunoSEQ multiplex PCR assay. High-throughput sequencing of the T-cell receptor beta chain was performed on primary melanoma tumor tissue. From the authors' description of their analysis: Among the repertoire analyses were the distribution of insertions and deletions and the sharing of TCRB CDR3 between samples. The predictive value of the T-cell fraction was ranked against histopathological variables by a gradient-boosted model. TCRdb re-hosts the immuneACCESS table, in-frame sequences only. Its copies lack some clones; in the studies checked, an unresolved V gene accounts for under half of them, and the cause for the rest is not known. D and trimming come from the DNA, and the V and J calls and clone size come from that table. In this sample the table shows about 1,300 clones, more than 75% of which occur a single time. The biggest ten clones account for 3% to 4% of the sample.

Patients had primary melanoma that had been surgically resected and was considered potentially curable but at risk of metastatic recurrence. Remarks on this clone: Its antigen has not been determined. No per-base quality is available; no much larger clone lies one base away.

V is pared back by 6 bases and J by 6 bases, with 19 bases lying between the germline termini. The cysteine opens and the phenylalanine closes a CDR3 of 15 amino acids. Of all the DNA, just the CDR3 is kept, 45 bases in frame from base 1. This receptor was taken from a human donor with melanoma. Sequencing was done on a sample of melanoma tumor tissue. The chain is assembled from TRBV7-1 and TRBJ2-3; perhaps TRBD2 is the D gene, with 6 bases matching. TRBV7-1 counts as an open reading frame of uncertain function. The CDR3: CASSGSVGLGDTQYF. The bases read TGTGCCAGCAGTGGGTCTGTGGGACTGGGGGATACGCAGTATTTT.